These 9 T cell receptor beta chains were all obtained from the same sample, sequenced in a study of identical twins listed by TCRdb under 2016. The library was made by 5' RACE. The sequencer listed for this sample is Illumina HiSeq 2000. The raw public data were reprocessed by TCRdb itself: fastp quality trimming at Q25, MiXCR clonotype calling, in-frame beta chains only. Every distinct CDR3 protein forms one entry, paired with its most common genes and DNA. The table for this sample lists about 240,000 distinct CDR3 sequences; 10% to 13% of them were counted only once. Jointly, the top ten make up 10% of the sample. Sequencing used memory T cells sorted from blood. The cell subset or site label here, explained by the study, means: CD45RO+ enriched T cells. The receptors shown here come from a man in his fifties or sixties in good health.

This clonotype was observed a handful of times. J is TRBJ2-5 and V is TRBV14; D tentatively reads TRBD1 or TRBD2 (6 bases each). Deletions cut 1 base from V and 4 bases from J, with 16 bases between. The CDR3 is 16 residues long. CDR1 SGHDN and CDR2 FVKESK come from the germline V gene. CDR3 residues: CASSQGGARLGETQYF. CDR3 coding DNA: TGTGCCAGCAGCCAAGGGGGGGCCCGGCTAGGAGAGACCCAGTACTTC.

The sample holds one count of this clonotype. The gene calls are TRBV9 and TRBJ1-2, with a weak D call TRBD1 (6 bases). V was pared by 2 bases and J by 7 bases, with 15 bases between. CDR3 length: 14 amino acids. CDR1 SGDLS and CDR2 YYNGEE come from the germline V gene. CDR3 sequence (DNA): TGTGCCAGCAGCGTGTCAGCAGGGGTGAGTGGCTACACCTTC. Translation gives CASSVSAGVSGYTF.

The table lists this clonotype with many counts. The chain uses TRBV27 and TRBJ1-6; D uncertain. Germline-derived CDR1 and CDR2 are MNHEY and SMNVEV (reference sequence). V lost 1 base and J lost 5, with 15 bases in between. This CDR3 region has 17 residues. The CDR3 sequence is CASSLFFRSENNSPLHF. As DNA, the CDR3 is TGTGCCAGCAGTTTATTTTTTAGGAGCGAGAATAATTCACCCCTCCACTTT.

This clonotype has just a few counts. CDR3: CSAPDRASSYEQYF. DNA for the CDR3: TGCAGTGCTCCTGACAGGGCTTCCTCCTACGAGCAGTACTTC. The chain recombines TRBV20-1 with TRBJ2-7, with 7 bases lining up with TRBD1. This CDR3 contains 14 residues. Per germline, CDR1 DFQATT and CDR2 SNEGSKA (reference sequence). V lost 5 bases to trimming and J lost 0 bases; unmatched junction nucleotides: 7.

The chain employs TRBV9 and TRBJ2-3; D not certain. Germline CDR1 and CDR2: SGDLS and YYNGEE. There are 14 residues in the CDR3. V was trimmed by 0 bases and J by 6 bases, leaving 11 bases between them. The CDR3: CASSVAYGWDTQYF. DNA of the CDR3: TGTGCCAGCAGCGTAGCTTATGGGTGGGATACGCAGTATTTT.

V gene TRBV12-3 or TRBV12-4 combines with J gene TRBJ2-7; no firm D call. CDR3 length equals 13 residues. Deletions cut 6 bases from V and 2 bases from J, with 11 bases between. The chain's CDR3 is CASRKDRPYEQYF. The CDR3 DNA reads as TGTGCCAGCAGGAAGGACCGACCCTACGAGCAGTACTTC.

The V and J genes are TRBV7-9 and TRBJ1-2, with D unclear. CDR3 length equals 13 residues. The germline CDR1 and CDR2 sequences are SEHNR and FQNEAQ (reference sequence). V dropped 1 base and J dropped 3 bases, with 6 bases sitting between them. The chain's CDR3 is CASSLEPDYGYTF. The CDR3 nucleotides are TGTGCCAGCAGCTTAGAACCCGACTATGGCTACACCTTC.

This clonotype has ten or more counts. The genes are TRBV20-1 and TRBJ1-1, with no clear D. This CDR3 region has 8 residues. Deletions cut 4 bases from V and 11 bases from J, with 5 bases between. The germline CDR1 and CDR2 sequences are DFQATT and SNEGSKA (reference sequence). Here the CDR3 DNA reads TGCAGTGCTAATTGGGCTTTCTTT. Protein product: CSANWAFF.

In DNA form, the CDR3 reads TGCGCCAGCAGCTCGGGGACAGCCCACGACACTGAAGCTTTCTTT. It specifies CASSSGTAHDTEAFF. The chain links TRBV5-1 to TRBJ1-1; TRBD1 matches at 7 bases. J lost 3 bases, V lost 3 bases, and 8 bases had no gene match. Germline values: CDR1 SGHRS, CDR2 YFSETQ. The CDR3 loop spans 15 amino acids.